The 30 T cell receptor beta chains below all came from one sample that was sequenced in a study of Graves' ophthalmopathy and Graves' hyperthyroidism. Amplification of the TCR beta CDR3 regions used RNA transcripts (as template). HTBI-primed RT-PCR formed the first round, and a multiplex PCR formed the second. TCRdb reprocessed the multiplex PCR reads with MiXCR, giving one entry per CDR3 protein. The sample carries 500,000 to 600,000 distinct CDR3 sequences, under 40% recorded once. The specimen was peripheral blood or thyroid tissue (not recorded which). The receptors come from an adult man with Graves' hyperthyroidism.

The rearrangement uses TRBV2 and TRBJ2-1, with D possibly being TRBD1 or TRBD2 (5 bases each). V was shortened by 8 bases and J by 8 bases, with 16 bases between the two germline ends. The CDR3 runs 13 residues. CDR1 SNHLY and CDR2 FYNNEI come from the germline V gene. CDR3 bases: TGTGCCAGCGGCAGGGCTAGCTGGGATGAGCAGTTCTTC. This encodes CASGRASWDEQFF.

This clonotype came up many times. V gene TRBV20-1 combines with J gene TRBJ2-7; 7 bases align to TRBD2. Germline loops: CDR1 DFQATT, CDR2 SNEGSKA (reference sequence). J was trimmed by 4 bases and V by 1 base; bases with no gene match: 4. The CDR3 consists of 13 residues. Here the CDR3 reads CSARGSSGYEQYF. In DNA, the CDR3 is TGCAGTGCTAGAGGTTCTAGCGGTTACGAGCAGTACTTC.

In its sample, this clonotype was seen many times. The V call is TRBV20-1, the J call TRBJ2-2; maybe TRBD2 (6 bases). CDR3 length equals 16 residues. From germline, CDR1 is DFQATT and CDR2 SNEGSKA (reference sequence). The V and J ends lost 6 bases and 1 base respectively, with 18 bases between them. In DNA form, the CDR3 reads TGCAGTGCCAGCGGCGGGATCGGAAGGAACACCGGGGAGCTGTTTTTT. Translating gives CSASGGIGRNTGELFF.

The gene calls are TRBV14 and TRBJ2-7, with D perhaps matching TRBD2 (5 bases). The CDR3 has 16 amino acids. Trimming took 1 base from V and 2 from J, leaving 15 bases between them. The germline V gene encodes CDR1 SGHDN and CDR2 FVKESK. CDR3 coding DNA: TGTGCCAGCAGCCAAGGTCGACCGCGGGCAACCTACGAGCAGTACTTC. Translated: CASSQGRPRATYEQYF.

This clonotype was seen repeatedly, ten times or more. The rearrangement joins TRBV29-1 to TRBJ1-2; 7 nucleotides line up with TRBD1. V was pared by 8 bases and J by 1 base, with 7 bases of the junction left unmatched. Germline CDR1 reads SQVTM; CDR2 reads ANQGSEA. The CDR3 spans 13 residues. CDR3 in amino acids: CSSGQAGNYGYTF. Written as DNA, the CDR3 is TGCAGCTCTGGACAGGCGGGTAACTATGGCTACACCTTC.

V and J are TRBV12-3 or TRBV12-4 and TRBJ2-5, with 13 bases fitting TRBD2. V lost 7 bases to trimming and J lost 1 base; unmatched junction nucleotides: 6. This CDR3 comprises 16 residues. CDR3 bases: TGTGCCAGCACCCCGGGGACTAGCGGGATCCAAGAGACCCAGTACTTC. Translating gives CASTPGTSGIQETQYF.

This clonotype has ten or more counts. The rearrangement joins TRBV4-2 to TRBJ2-5, with D possibly matching TRBD2 (5 bases). In germline, CDR1 is LGHNA, CDR2 YNFKEQ. The CDR3 extends over 15 amino acids. Trimming took off 2 bases at V and 4 bases at J, with 14 bases between the two ends. The CDR3 protein is CASSQRWPGGETQYF. The CDR3 DNA reads as TGTGCCAGCAGCCAAAGATGGCCTGGAGGAGAGACCCAGTACTTC.

This clonotype was counted many times. The gene calls are TRBV12-3 or TRBV12-4 and TRBJ1-2, with D possibly TRBD1 on 6 matching bases. The CDR3 is 14 residues long. V dropped 6 bases and J dropped 3 bases, with 14 bases sitting between them. The CDR3 loop reads CASSLLGGYYGYTF. CDR3 nucleotide sequence: TGTGCCAGCAGCCTCCTCGGGGGCTACTATGGCTACACCTTC.

The chain is built from TRBV2 and TRBJ1-1; D call uncertain. Germline V gene sequence: CDR1 SNHLY, CDR2 FYNNEI. This CDR3 spans 10 amino acids. V lost 6 bases and J 7 bases, leaving 6 bases between the germline ends. The DNA of the CDR3 is TGTGCCAGCAGGGTTGATGAAGCTTTCTTT. Translation: CASRVDEAFF.

This clonotype was counted a few times. This chain links TRBV7-6 with TRBJ2-7; 9 nucleotides agree with TRBD1. The germline gives CDR1 SGHVS, CDR2 FNYEAQ. This CDR3 is 15 amino acids long. Germline trimming cut 0 bases from V and 7 bases from J; bases unmatched to any gene: 7. CDR3 DNA sequence: TGTGCCAGCAGCTTAGCGGGACAGGGCTACAATGAGCAGTACTTC. This codes for CASSLAGQGYNEQYF.

This clonotype occurred many times. The rearrangement uses TRBV20-1 and TRBJ2-7; D may correspond to TRBD1 or TRBD2 (6 bases each). V lost 5 bases, J lost 2 bases, and 13 bases lay in between. Per germline, CDR1 DFQATT and CDR2 SNEGSKA (reference sequence). There are 13 residues in the CDR3. The CDR3 protein is CSAFHGGPYEQYF. The CDR3 bases are TGCAGTGCTTTCCACGGGGGCCCCTACGAGCAGTACTTC.

This clonotype was detected many times. CDR3 region: CASSETVANSPLHF. The CDR3 DNA sequence: TGTGCCAGCAGTGAAACAGTTGCGAATTCACCCCTCCACTTT. This rearrangement joins TRBV6-1 to TRBJ1-6, with D unclear. The germline V gene has CDR1 MNHNS and CDR2 SASEGT. The CDR3 totals 14 residues. Between the trimmed V and J ends, which lost 2 bases and 7 bases, there was a span of 9 bases.

The rearrangement links TRBV7-3 to TRBJ2-3, with a possible D match to TRBD1 (6 bases). CDR1 is SGHTA and CDR2 is FQGTGA in the germline V gene. Trimming cost V 1 base and J 6 bases, with 11 bases left between them. This CDR3 is built from 14 residues. The CDR3 loop reads CASSLIGGMDTQYF. CDR3 bases: TGTGCCAGCAGCTTAATAGGGGGAATGGATACGCAGTATTTT. The variable domain in full, completed from reference TRBV7-3 and TRBJ2-3, reads GAGVSQTPSNKVTEKGKYVELRCDPISGHTALYWYRQSLGQGPEFLIYFQGTGAADDSGLPNDRFFAVRPEGSVSTLKIQRTERGDSAVYLCASSLIGGMDTQYFGPGTRLTVL.

Many counts were recorded for this clonotype. The chain links TRBV2 to TRBJ2-2; D might be TRBD2 (7 bases). V was trimmed by 3 bases and J by 6 bases, leaving 14 bases between them. There are 15 residues in the CDR3. Germline CDR1 SNHLY, CDR2 FYNNEI. In nucleotides, the CDR3 is TGTGCCAGCAGTGATTGGGGGGGCGAGGCCGGGGAGCTGTTTTTT. Translation: CASSDWGGEAGELFF.

In this sample, this clonotype turned up once. V gene TRBV24-1 combines with J gene TRBJ1-5; 7 bases match TRBD1. CDR1 is KGHDR and CDR2 is SFDVKD in the germline V gene. The V and J ends lost 11 bases and 3 bases, in that order; junction bases with no gene match: 12. CDR3 length equals 15 residues. CDR3 coding DNA: TGTGCCAGCTCCTACCGACAGGGCCCCAATCAGCCCCAGCATTTT. Its translation is CASSYRQGPNQPQHF.

This clonotype was counted ten times or more. The V and J genes are TRBV19 and TRBJ1-2, with a possible D match to TRBD1 (6 bases). V lost 6 bases and J lost 6, with 14 bases in between. This CDR3 is built from 13 residues. From germline, CDR1 is LNHDA and CDR2 SQIVND (reference sequence). CDR3 nucleotides: TGTGCCAGTAGCTTACAGGGCCCTAATGGCTACACCTTC. It yields the protein CASSLQGPNGYTF.

The chain joins TRBV29-1 to TRBJ2-3, with D hard to call. The germline gives CDR1 SQVTM, CDR2 ANQGSEA. This CDR3 spans 11 amino acids. The CDR3 region has the DNA TGCAGTCTCCGGCAGGCAGATACGCAGTATTTT. Translating it yields CSLRQADTQYF.

This clonotype has a handful of counts. This chain joins TRBV3-1 and TRBJ1-2; D gene uncertain. V dropped 2 bases and J dropped 3 bases, with 16 bases sitting between them. Germline V CDR1 and CDR2: LGHDT, YNNKEL (reference sequence). The CDR3 has 16 amino acids. DNA of the CDR3: TGTGCCAGCAGCCAAAGGTGGATGTCATTTCACTATGGCTACACCTTC. The encoded protein is CASSQRWMSFHYGYTF.

This clonotype appeared a single time. A read error may account for a junction end that differs from germline. The chain recombines TRBV15 with TRBJ2-6; TRBD1 is a possible D gene (6 bases). The DNA end is a closer match to TRBJ2-7, so the J assignment may be wrong. The CDR3 is made up of 13 amino acids. Germline V gene lookup returns CDR1 LNHNV and CDR2 YYDKDF (reference sequence). The CDR3 here is CATSRAGGYKQYF. In DNA form, the CDR3 reads TGTGCCACCAGCAGAGCTGGGGGCTACAAGCAGTACTTC.

In DNA form, the CDR3 reads TGTGCCACCCAGCGGGACAGGGTCACTGAAGCTTTCTTT. Encoded protein: CATQRDRVTEAFF. The chain carries TRBV10-3 and TRBJ1-1; 9 bases align to TRBD1. There are 13 residues in the CDR3. V was pared by 10 bases and J by 4 bases, with 7 bases of the junction left unmatched. The germline gives CDR1 ENHRY, CDR2 SYGVKD.

The V gene is TRBV7-3, the J gene TRBJ1-6; D might be TRBD1 (5 bases). Germline lookup yields CDR1 SGHTA and CDR2 FQGTGA. There are 16 residues in the CDR3. Between the trimmed V and J ends, which lost 0 bases and 6 bases, there was a span of 12 bases. The CDR3 nucleotides are TGTGCCAGCAGCTTAACGGGGGATACATCTAATTCACCCCTCCACTTT. It translates to CASSLTGDTSNSPLHF.

This clonotype was detected many times. The chain couples TRBV29-1 to TRBJ2-2; D ambiguous. From germline, CDR1 is SQVTM and CDR2 ANQGSEA. With 4 bases removed from V and 7 bases from J, the gap between germline ends came to 10 bases. There are 12 residues in the CDR3. CDR3 sequence reads: CSVVPAIGELFF. The DNA of the CDR3 is TGCAGCGTTGTCCCGGCTATCGGGGAGCTGTTTTTT.

The chain links TRBV10-3 to TRBJ1-2; weak D call: TRBD1 (5 bases). V shed 10 bases and J shed 8 bases, with 8 bases lying between them. The CDR3 has 9 residues. Germline V gene sequence: CDR1 ENHRY, CDR2 SYGVKD. The CDR3 loop reads CATDSGYTF. DNA of the CDR3: TGTGCCACCGACAGCGGCTACACCTTC.

The chain links TRBV12-3 or TRBV12-4 to TRBJ1-1; D remains unclear. This CDR3 comprises 14 residues. Trimming cost V 1 base and J 3 bases, with 9 bases left between them. Written as DNA, the CDR3 is TGTGCCAGCAGTTTAGGGCAGTTATACACTGAAGCTTTCTTT. Protein sequence: CASSLGQLYTEAFF.

Many counts were recorded for this clonotype. The V and J genes are TRBV12-3 or TRBV12-4 and TRBJ1-5, with TRBD1 as a possible D gene (5 bases). The CDR3 has 16 residues. Trimming removed 6 bases from V and 0 bases from J, with 15 bases in between. CDR3 loop: CASSSLDRLSNQPQHF. The CDR3 coding sequence is TGTGCCAGCAGCTCCCTCGACAGACTTAGCAATCAGCCCCAGCATTTT.

This clonotype was detected ten times or more. DNA of the CDR3: TGTGCCAGCAGCCCGGTTCCGGGACAGGGGTCTAACACTGAAGCTTTCTTT. Amino acids: CASSPVPGQGSNTEAFF. The chain uses TRBV7-8 and TRBJ1-1, with 10 nucleotides matching TRBD1. With 5 bases clipped from V and 2 bases from J, the junction kept 11 bases outside the gene matches. Germline V CDR1 and CDR2: SGHVS, FQNEAQ. The CDR3 contains 17 residues.

In regard to this clonotype: One base away lies a much larger clone, so this may be a sequencing read error. The rearrangement links TRBV10-3 to TRBJ2-3; perhaps TRBD1 as D (5 bases). Per the germline V gene, CDR1 is ENHRY and CDR2 is SYGVKD. The length of the CDR3 is 13 residues. V was clipped by 4 bases and J by 8 bases, with 13 bases between them. CDR3: CAISADTEGTQYF. CDR3 sequence (DNA): TGTGCCATCAGTGCGGACACTGAAGGTACGCAGTATTTT.

In the case of this clonotype: This may arise from a read error, as a much more abundant clone is one base away. V is TRBV2 and J is TRBJ1-6, with D possibly matching TRBD1 (5 bases). The V gene's germline CDR1 is SNHLY and CDR2 FYNNEI. This CDR3 is 15 amino acids long. The CDR3 sequence: CTSRAGPADGSPLHF. In nucleotides, the CDR3 is TGTACCAGCAGGGCCGGGCCAGCCGACGGCTCACCCCTCCACTTT.

This clonotype was seen only a few times. The chain carries TRBV20-1 and TRBJ2-2; possible D gene TRBD2, 7 bases. The CDR3 has 16 amino acids. Germline CDR1 is DFQATT and CDR2 is SNEGSKA (reference sequence). The V and J ends lost 5 bases and 2 bases respectively, with 18 bases between them. CDR3 residues: CSAFPPGGPNTGELFF. CDR3 sequence (DNA): TGCAGTGCTTTTCCCCCGGGGGGCCCAAACACCGGGGAGCTGTTTTTT.

This clonotype has a count of ten or more. The chain recombines TRBV20-1 with TRBJ2-5; 7 nucleotides line up with TRBD2. Losses at the gene ends were 2 bases for V and 5 bases for J; bases not matched to a gene: 11. Germline CDR1 is DFQATT and CDR2 is SNEGSKA (reference sequence). This CDR3 spans 15 amino acids. The CDR3 nucleotides read TGCAGTGCTAGATTTATGAGCGGGGCTCAGGAGACCCAGTACTTC. Its protein product is CSARFMSGAQETQYF.